The source of this T cell receptor beta chain is a study of blood T cells in healthy people across ages. Study summary: T cells yielded about one barcoded beta molecule per two cells through template switching. Study findings and constraints: Among T cells, TCR beta diversity per million cells dropped roughly linearly as age rose. More naive CD4+ cells and higher diversity were found in long-lived than in aged donors.

Together with a sample-barcoded 5' primer, a J-beta primer mix was included in a second PCR lasting roughly 6 to 12 cycles. Each CDR3 protein gets one entry after TCRdb re-called the 5' RACE reads with MiXCR. The table lists approximately 1.5 million distinct CDR3 sequences, approximately 42% of them singletons, with around 4% in the top ten. Worth noting for this clonotype: Its antigen is currently unknown.

This CDR3 is 12 amino acids long. V lost 6 bases to trimming and J lost 4 bases, with 7 bases between them. V and J are TRBV12-3 or TRBV12-4 and TRBJ1-3; D unclear. Sample: blood. The source of this sequence is a young woman in good health. CDR3 region: CASSRLGNTIYF. The CDR3 DNA reads TGTGCCAGCAGCCGCTTAGGAAACACCATATATTTT.